This TCR beta chain was observed in a study of early T cells in non-severe SARS-CoV-2 infection (dated by TCRdb to about 2021). For the study in its entirety: Bulk RNA from unsorted whole blood was used for TCR sequencing, so alpha and beta chains could not be paired. Study-wide conclusions, independent of this receptor: VDJdb matching was skewed toward anti-spike CD8 responses, so virus-specific expansions were likely underestimated and private and CD4 specificities were missed.

The library came from 5' RACE. The sequencing machine was a NextSeq 500. To correct for sequencing error and PCR bias, the TCR library protocol tagged individual cDNA molecules with unique molecular identifiers. Both TCR alpha and beta chains were sequenced, and tight co-correlation was observed between alpha and beta sequence abundances in each sample. On the study's bioinformatics: Decombinator V4 was used to annotate the V gene, J gene and CDR3 of the TCR sequences. TCRs were defined as expanded if a significant change between any two time points was detected under a Poisson model with p below 0.0001. TCR abundances were normalised to the total number of TCRs sequenced per sample and were expressed as counts per million. A search of VDJdb, accessed on 1 November 2021, was run for TCRs annotated to CMV, EBV and SARS-CoV-2, with TCRs annotated for multiple antigens excluded. The public reads were reanalyzed by TCRdb: fastp trimming at Q25, MiXCR alignment, in-frame beta chains only. Each entry merges the rows of one CDR3 protein and shows their most common DNA and genes. TCRdb assigned the V and J calls; the authors' analysis was not used. Counted in this sample were approximately 80,000 distinct CDR3 sequences; around 10% of them appeared once. The ten largest account for 12% of the sample.

The study was a case-control design nested within a healthcare worker cohort in London, UK, with weekly nasopharyngeal swab PCR tests and blood sampling. Healthcare workers were recruited between 23 and 31 March 2020, during the week of the UK lockdown, and were followed weekly for up to roughly 16 weeks. Only a few counts were recorded for this clonotype. It has no known antigen specificity. Base qualities are not provided; no much larger clone lies one nucleotide away. The sequence derives from an adult who was a healthcare worker with PCR-confirmed SARS-CoV-2 infection or an uninfected control (not recorded which). Here the sequenced sample was whole blood, taken at baseline.

The CDR3 reads CASSPPDREGNTQYF. The nucleotides read TGTGCCAGCAGCCCCCCGGACAGGGAAGGAAATACGCAGTATTTT. The rearranged segments are TRBV13 and TRBJ2-3; 8 nucleotides in the junction match TRBD1. Reading from cysteine to phenylalanine, the CDR3 counts 15 amino acids. Solely the CDR3 DNA is kept, with 45 bases framed from the first base. Taken from the germline V gene (reference sequence), the CDR1 and CDR2 loops are PRHDT and FYEKMQ. After removal of 5 bases from V and 7 bases from J, the junction retains 11 bases not matched to a gene.